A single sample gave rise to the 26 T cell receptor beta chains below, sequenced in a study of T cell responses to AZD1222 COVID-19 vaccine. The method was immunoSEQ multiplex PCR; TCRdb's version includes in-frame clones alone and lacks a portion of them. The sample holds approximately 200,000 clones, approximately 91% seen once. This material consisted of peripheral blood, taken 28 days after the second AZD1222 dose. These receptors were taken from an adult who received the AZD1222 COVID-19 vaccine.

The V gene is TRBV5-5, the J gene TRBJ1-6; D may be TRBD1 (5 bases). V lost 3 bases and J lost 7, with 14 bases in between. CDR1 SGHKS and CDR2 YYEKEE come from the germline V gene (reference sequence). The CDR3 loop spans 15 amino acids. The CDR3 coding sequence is TGTGCCAGCAGCTGGGGGGACGCGGGGAATTCACCCCTCCACTTT. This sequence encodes CASSWGDAGNSPLHF.

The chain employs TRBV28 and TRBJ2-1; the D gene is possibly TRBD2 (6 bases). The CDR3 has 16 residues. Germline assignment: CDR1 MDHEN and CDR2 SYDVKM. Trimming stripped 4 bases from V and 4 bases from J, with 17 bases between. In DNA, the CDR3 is TGTGCCAGCAGTTCACGGACTAAGAGTGAGTACAATGAGCAGTTCTTC. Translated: CASSSRTKSEYNEQFF.

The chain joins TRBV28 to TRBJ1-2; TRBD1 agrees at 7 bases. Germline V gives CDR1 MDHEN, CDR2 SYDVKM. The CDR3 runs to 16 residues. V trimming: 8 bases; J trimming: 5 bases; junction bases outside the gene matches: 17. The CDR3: CASWDLLPGQSYGYTF. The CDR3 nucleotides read TGTGCCAGCTGGGACCTTCTCCCGGGACAGAGTTATGGCTACACCTTC.

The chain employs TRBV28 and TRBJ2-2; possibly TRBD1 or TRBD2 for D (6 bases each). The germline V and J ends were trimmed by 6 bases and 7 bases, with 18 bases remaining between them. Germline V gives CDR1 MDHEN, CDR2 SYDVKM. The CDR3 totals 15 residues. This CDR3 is CASSPLAEGVGELFF. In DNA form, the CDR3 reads TGTGCCAGCAGCCCACTAGCCGAGGGGGTCGGGGAGCTGTTTTTT.

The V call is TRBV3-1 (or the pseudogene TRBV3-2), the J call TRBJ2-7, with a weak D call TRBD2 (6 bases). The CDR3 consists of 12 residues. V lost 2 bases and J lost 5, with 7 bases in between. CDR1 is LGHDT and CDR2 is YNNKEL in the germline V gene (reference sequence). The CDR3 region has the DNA TGTGCCAGCAGCCAAACTAGCCACGAGCAGTACTTC. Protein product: CASSQTSHEQYF.

The CDR3 DNA is TGTGCCAGCAGCGTAGAAGGTCGGACAGGGGCTCTCAATGAGCAGTTCTTC. Translated: CASSVEGRTGALNEQFF. The chain uses TRBV9 and TRBJ2-1; 9 bases align to TRBD1. Trimming removed 0 bases from V and 6 bases from J; junction bases left unmatched: 10. This CDR3 region has 17 residues. The germline gives CDR1 SGDLS, CDR2 YYNGEE.

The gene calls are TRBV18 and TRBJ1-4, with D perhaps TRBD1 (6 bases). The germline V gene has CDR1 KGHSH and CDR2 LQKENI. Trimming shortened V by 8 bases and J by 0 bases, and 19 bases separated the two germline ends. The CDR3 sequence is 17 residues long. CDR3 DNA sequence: TGTGCCAGCACTCCACAGGGAGGCCTCACAACTAATGAAAAACTGTTTTTT. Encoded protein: CASTPQGGLTTNEKLFF.

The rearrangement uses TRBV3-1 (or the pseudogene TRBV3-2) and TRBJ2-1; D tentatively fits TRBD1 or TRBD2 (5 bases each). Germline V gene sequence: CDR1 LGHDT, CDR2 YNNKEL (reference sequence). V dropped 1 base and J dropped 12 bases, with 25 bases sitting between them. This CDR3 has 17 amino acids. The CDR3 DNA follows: TGTGCCAGCAGCCAAGCAGGAGTTACGGGCCAATTGGGACGGCAGTTCTTC. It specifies CASSQAGVTGQLGRQFF.

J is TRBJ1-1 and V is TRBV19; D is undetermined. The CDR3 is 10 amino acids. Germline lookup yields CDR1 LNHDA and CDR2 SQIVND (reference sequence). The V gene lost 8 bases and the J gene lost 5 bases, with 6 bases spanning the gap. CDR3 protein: CASGWTEAFF. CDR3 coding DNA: TGTGCCAGTGGCTGGACTGAAGCTTTCTTT.

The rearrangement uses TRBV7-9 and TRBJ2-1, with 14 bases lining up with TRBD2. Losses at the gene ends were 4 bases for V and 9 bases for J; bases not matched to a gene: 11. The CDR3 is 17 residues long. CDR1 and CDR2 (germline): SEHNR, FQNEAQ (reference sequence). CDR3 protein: CASSSSGTSGRKAEQFF. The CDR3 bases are TGTGCCAGCAGCTCCTCCGGGACTAGCGGGAGAAAGGCTGAGCAGTTCTTC.

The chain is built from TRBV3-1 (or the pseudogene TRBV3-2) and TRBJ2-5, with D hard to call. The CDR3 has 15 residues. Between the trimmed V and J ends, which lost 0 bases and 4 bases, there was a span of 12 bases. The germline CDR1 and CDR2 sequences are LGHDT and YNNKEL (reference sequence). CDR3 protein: CASSQDLGKRETQYF. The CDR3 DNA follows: TGTGCCAGCAGCCAAGATTTGGGGAAGCGAGAGACCCAGTACTTC.

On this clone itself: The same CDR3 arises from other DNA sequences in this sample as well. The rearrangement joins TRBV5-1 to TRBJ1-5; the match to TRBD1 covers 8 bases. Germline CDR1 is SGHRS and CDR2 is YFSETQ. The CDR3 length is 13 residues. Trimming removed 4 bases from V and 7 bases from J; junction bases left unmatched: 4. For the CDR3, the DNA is TGCGCCAGCAGCCTCAACAGGGGGCAGCCCCAGCATTTT. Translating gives CASSLNRGQPQHF.

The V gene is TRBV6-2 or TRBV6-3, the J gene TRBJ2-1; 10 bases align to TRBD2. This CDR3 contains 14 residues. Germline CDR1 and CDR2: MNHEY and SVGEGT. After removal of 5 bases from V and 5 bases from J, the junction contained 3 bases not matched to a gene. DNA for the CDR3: TGTGCCAGCAGTAAACTAGCGGGGAACAATGAGCAGTTCTTC. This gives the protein CASSKLAGNNEQFF.

This CDR3 is CASSYTQETQYF. The DNA of the CDR3 is TGCGCCAGCAGCTATACCCAAGAGACCCAGTACTTC. The J gene is TRBJ2-5, the V gene TRBV5-1; D remains ambiguous. Germline V gene lookup returns CDR1 SGHRS and CDR2 YFSETQ. The CDR3 extends over 12 amino acids. V gave up 3 bases and J gave up 1 base, with 4 bases separating them.

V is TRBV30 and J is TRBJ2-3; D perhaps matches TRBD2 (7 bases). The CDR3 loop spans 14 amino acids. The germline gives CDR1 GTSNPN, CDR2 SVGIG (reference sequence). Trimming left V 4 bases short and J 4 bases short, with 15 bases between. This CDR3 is CAWKGGARSDTQYF. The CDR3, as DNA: TGTGCCTGGAAAGGGGGGGCGCGATCAGATACGCAGTATTTT.

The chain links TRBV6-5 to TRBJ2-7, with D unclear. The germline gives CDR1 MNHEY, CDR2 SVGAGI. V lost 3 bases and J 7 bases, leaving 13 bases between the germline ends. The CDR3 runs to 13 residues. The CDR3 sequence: CASSYRGVGEQYF. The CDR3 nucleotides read TGTGCCAGCAGTTATCGTGGAGTCGGGGAGCAGTACTTC.

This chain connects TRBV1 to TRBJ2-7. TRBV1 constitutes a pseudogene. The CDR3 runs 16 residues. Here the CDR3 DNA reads TGCACCAGCAGCCAAGCGTGCGGGACAATGCGGTACGAGCAGTACTTC. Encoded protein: CTSSQACGTMRYEQYF.

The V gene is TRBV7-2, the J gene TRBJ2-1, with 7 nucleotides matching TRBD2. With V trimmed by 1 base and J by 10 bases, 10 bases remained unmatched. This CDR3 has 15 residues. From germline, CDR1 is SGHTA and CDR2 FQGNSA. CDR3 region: CASSLVAGGKLEQFF. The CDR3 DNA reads TGTGCCAGCAGCTTAGTAGCCGGGGGGAAGTTGGAGCAGTTCTTC.

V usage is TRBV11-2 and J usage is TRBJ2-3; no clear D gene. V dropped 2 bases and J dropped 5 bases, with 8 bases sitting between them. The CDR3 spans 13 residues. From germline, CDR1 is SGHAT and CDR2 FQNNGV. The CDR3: CASSLWRGDTQYF. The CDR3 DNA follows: TGTGCCAGCAGCTTATGGCGCGGAGATACGCAGTATTTT.

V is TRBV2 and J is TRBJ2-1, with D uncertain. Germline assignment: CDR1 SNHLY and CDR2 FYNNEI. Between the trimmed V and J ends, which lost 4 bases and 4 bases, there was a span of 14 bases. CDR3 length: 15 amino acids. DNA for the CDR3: TGTGCCAGCAGTGGCCCAGGCCGGGCGTACAATGAGCAGTTCTTC. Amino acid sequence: CASSGPGRAYNEQFF. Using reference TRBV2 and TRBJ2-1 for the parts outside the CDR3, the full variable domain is EPEVTQTPSHQVTQMGQEVILRCVPISNHLYFYWYRQILGQKVEFLVSFYNNEISEKSEIFDDQFSVERPDGSNFTLKIRSTKLEDSAMYFCASSGPGRAYNEQFFGPGTRLTVL.

The DNA for the CDR3 is TGCGCCAGCAGCTTGGTCCAGGGGGCATACAATGAGCAGTTCTTC. Translating it yields CASSLVQGAYNEQFF. The V gene is TRBV5-1, the J gene TRBJ2-1; TRBD1 aligns across 8 bases. After removal of 0 bases from V and 4 bases from J, the junction contained 3 bases not matched to a gene. The CDR3 consists of 15 residues. Germline V gene sequence: CDR1 SGHRS, CDR2 YFSETQ.

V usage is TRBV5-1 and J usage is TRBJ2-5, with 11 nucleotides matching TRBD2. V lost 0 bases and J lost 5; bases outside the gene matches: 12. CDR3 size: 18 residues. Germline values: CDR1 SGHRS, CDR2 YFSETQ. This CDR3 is CASSLASLAGGSGETQYF. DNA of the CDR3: TGCGCCAGCAGCTTGGCCAGCCTAGCGGGAGGTTCGGGGGAGACCCAGTACTTC.

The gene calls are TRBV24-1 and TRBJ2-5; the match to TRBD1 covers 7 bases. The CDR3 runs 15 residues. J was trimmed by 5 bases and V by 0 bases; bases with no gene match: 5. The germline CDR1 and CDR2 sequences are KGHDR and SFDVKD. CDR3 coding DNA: TGTGCCACCAGTGATTTGACAGGGGTGACGGAGACCCAGTACTTC. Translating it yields CATSDLTGVTETQYF.

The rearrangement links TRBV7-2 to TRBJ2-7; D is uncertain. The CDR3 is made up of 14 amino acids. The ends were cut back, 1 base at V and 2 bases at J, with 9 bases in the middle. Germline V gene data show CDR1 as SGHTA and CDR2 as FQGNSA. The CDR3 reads CASSLGLSPYEQYF. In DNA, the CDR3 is TGTGCCAGCAGCTTAGGACTTTCCCCCTACGAGCAGTACTTC.

The CDR3 DNA follows: TGTGCCAGCAGCTTGGAGGGAGGGATGTTGGGTAACTATGGCTACACCTTC. Encoded protein: CASSLEGGMLGNYGYTF. The V and J genes are TRBV5-4 and TRBJ1-2; D is unresolved. Germline V gene lookup returns CDR1 SGHNT and CDR2 YYREEE (reference sequence). This CDR3 region has 17 residues. Trimming removed 0 bases at V and 1 base at J, with 16 bases between.

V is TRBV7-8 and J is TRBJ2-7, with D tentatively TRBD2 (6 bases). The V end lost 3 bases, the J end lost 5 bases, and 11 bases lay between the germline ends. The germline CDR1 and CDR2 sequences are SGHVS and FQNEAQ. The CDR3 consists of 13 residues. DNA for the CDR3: TGTGCCAGCAGCTTTAACTCGGGAGACGAGCAGTACTTC. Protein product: CASSFNSGDEQYF. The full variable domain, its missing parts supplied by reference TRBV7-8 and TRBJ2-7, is GAGVSQSPRYKVAKRGQDVALRCDPISGHVSLFWYQQALGQGPEFLTYFQNEAQLDKSGLPSDRFFAERPEGSVSTLKIQRTQQEDSAVYLCASSFNSGDEQYFGPGTRLTVT.